This entry features one T cell receptor beta chain sequence. This entry comes from a study of T cells in Graves' hyperthyroidism and ophthalmopathy. Trimming removed 4 bases at V and 0 bases at J, with 10 bases between. The CDR3 has 15 amino acids. Amplified TCR beta CDR3 regions came from RNA transcripts. In the first-round RT-PCR of the TCR CDR3, the HTBI primer set was used. From the multiplex PCR reads, TCRdb called clonotypes with MiXCR, one entry per CDR3 protein. The data show over 550,000 distinct CDR3 sequences, roughly a sixth seen once. Uncontrolled infection, other autoimmune disease, pregnancy or lactation barred patients from enrollment. Each diagnosis was grounded in clinical symptoms, serum thyroxine and TRAb, thyroid ultrasound, and orbital computed tomography. Isolation of PBMCs was performed on about 10 ml fresh peripheral blood.

This sequence joins TRBV12-3 or TRBV12-4 and TRBJ1-5; D is uncertain. The TCR comes from a woman aged 18-29 years with Graves' hyperthyroidism. Sequencing was carried out using blood. The CDR3 bases are TGTGCCAGCAGTTCCCGACGGTATAGCAATCAGCCCCAGCATTTT. Translating it yields CASSSRRYSNQPQHF.